This T cell receptor beta chain was profiled in a study of OX40 agonist ivuxolimab in advanced cancers. On the study more broadly: Earlier anti-PD-1, anti-PD-L1 or anti-CTLA-4 therapy was permitted; about 44% had received some. Study findings and constraints: The expanded peripheral T cells' antigen specificity was not determined.

A note on this clone: Antigen: not known.

Clones were sequenced by immunoSEQ multiplex PCR, and TCRdb holds only the in-frame ones, with some missing. In the table there are about 80,000 clones, more than 75% of which are singletons. The length of the CDR3 is 14 residues. The junction had 9 bases not matched to a gene; V was cut back by 5 bases and J by 5 bases. CDR1 and CDR2 (germline): MDHEN, SYDVKM. The chain carries TRBV28 and TRBJ2-7; 7 bases are shared with TRBD2. Here the sequenced sample was CD4+ or CD8+ T cells sorted from blood, taken in a trial of the OX40 agonist ivuxolimab. The sequence was collected from an adult with an advanced solid tumor such as melanoma, head and neck, liver or kidney cancer. This CDR3 is CASSEKTSFDEQYF. In nucleotides, the CDR3 is TGTGCCAGCAGTGAAAAGACTAGCTTCGACGAGCAGTACTTC.